One sample yielded the 18 T cell receptor beta chains listed below, sequenced in a study of blood T cell repertoires in COVID-19. Profiling relied on immunoSEQ multiplex PCR, and the TCRdb table lists in-frame clones only, not all of them. Of 58,000 or so clones listed, 78% are singletons. Sequencing input: peripheral blood. The origin of the receptors is a human donor in a cohort sampled during active COVID-19.

The genes are TRBV5-4 and TRBJ1-1; D gene unclear. The V and J ends lost 1 base and 0 bases respectively, with 10 bases between them. The CDR3 has 15 residues. Germline V CDR1 and CDR2: SGHNT, YYREEE (reference sequence). The DNA for the CDR3 is TGTGCCAGCAGCTTGAAGGCGGCTTTGAACACTGAAGCTTTCTTT. Its translation is CASSLKAALNTEAFF.

CDR3 bases: TGTGCCAGCAGCCGTGGACAGGGGCGAAGCCTCAGTGAGCAGTACTTC. Its translation: CASSRGQGRSLSEQYF. The J gene is TRBJ2-7, the V gene TRBV6-2 or TRBV6-3; 9 positions match TRBD1. The CDR3 contains 16 residues. Per the germline V gene, CDR1 is MNHEY and CDR2 is SVGEGT. The V segment lost 6 bases and the J segment 7 bases; nucleotides outside the gene matches: 16.

Here the CDR3 DNA reads TGTGCCAGCAGCCAAGGGCGGAGGGGAACCTACGAGCAGTACTTC. It is translated as CASSQGRRGTYEQYF. The chain carries TRBV14 and TRBJ2-7, with D perhaps TRBD2 (6 bases). Deletions cut 1 base from V and 2 bases from J, with 12 bases between. From germline, CDR1 is SGHDN and CDR2 FVKESK. This CDR3 contains 15 residues. Full variable domain (rest looked up from reference TRBV14 and TRBJ2-7): EAGVTQFPSHSVIEKGQTVTLRCDPISGHDNLYWYRRVMGKEIKFLLHFVKESKQDESGMPNNRFLAERTGGTYSTLKVQPAELEDSGVYFCASSQGRRGTYEQYFGPGTRLTVT.

This clone was detected a few times. The gene calls are TRBV7-2 and TRBJ1-1; 9 bases are a match to TRBD1. Unmatched junction bases numbered 1, after V lost 4 bases and J lost 1 base. The CDR3 spans 14 residues. Germline values: CDR1 SGHTA, CDR2 FQGNSA. The CDR3 sequence: CASSSDRGNTEAFF. The CDR3 DNA reads as TGTGCCAGCAGCTCGGACAGGGGGAACACTGAAGCTTTCTTT. Full variable domain (outside the CDR3, taken from reference TRBV7-2 and TRBJ1-1): GAGVSQSPSNKVTEKGKDVELRCDPISGHTALYWYRQSLGQGLEFLIYFQGNSAPDKSGLPSDRFSAERTGGSVSTLTIQRTQQEDSAVYLCASSSDRGNTEAFFGQGTRLTVV.

This clone was observed a handful of times. Other DNA sequences in this specimen translate into the identical CDR3. This chain joins TRBV5-1 and TRBJ2-7; 7 nucleotides line up with TRBD1. J was trimmed by 4 bases and V by 4 bases; bases with no gene match: 5. The CDR3 sequence is 13 residues long. The germline CDR1 and CDR2 sequences are SGHRS and YFSETQ. The CDR3 nucleotides are TGCGCCAGCAGCCCCTCACAGGGGTACGAGCAGTACTTC. Translation: CASSPSQGYEQYF. Together with reference TRBV5-1 and TRBJ2-7, the CDR3 gives the full variable domain: KAGVTQTPRYLIKTRGQQVTLSCSPISGHRSVSWYQQTPGQGLQFLFEYFSETQRNKGNFPGRFSGRQFSNSRSEMNVSTLELGDSALYLCASSPSQGYEQYFGPGTRLTVT.

Notes on this clone: Sequence at one end of the junction differs from germline and may be a read error. The chain links TRBV27 to TRBJ2-7; a possible D gene is TRBD2 (5 bases). Germline CDR1 is MNHEY and CDR2 is SMNVEV (reference sequence). The CDR3 is 15 amino acids. CDR3 amino acids: CASRLSASRAYEQYF. The DNA for the CDR3 is TGTGCCAGCAGATTATCGGCTAGCCGCGCCTACGAGCAGTACTTC.

The J gene is TRBJ2-7, the V gene TRBV11-2, with D possibly matching TRBD2 (5 bases). Germline V gene data show CDR1 as SGHAT and CDR2 as FQNNGV. CDR3 length equals 13 residues. V dropped 3 bases and J dropped 7 bases, with 13 bases sitting between them. The CDR3 DNA reads TGTGCCAGCAGCTTTAGGCGGCCGGGGGAGCAGTACTTC. As protein: CASSFRRPGEQYF.

This clone was observed once. This rearrangement joins TRBV25-1 to TRBJ1-3; D is unclear. The CDR3 runs 14 residues. V was trimmed by 3 bases and J by 0 bases, leaving 6 bases between them. Germline assignment: CDR1 MGHDK and CDR2 SYGVNS. CDR3 sequence (DNA): TGTGCCAGCAGTGACCATCACTCTGGAAACACCATATATTTT. This codes for CASSDHHSGNTIYF.

The chain joins TRBV5-6 to TRBJ2-5, with TRBD1 matching over 7 bases. Germline V gives CDR1 SGHDT, CDR2 YYEEEE. CDR3 length equals 15 residues. V was pared by 1 base and J by 3 bases, with 6 bases of the junction left unmatched. This CDR3 is CASSLSPGQEETQYF. The CDR3, as DNA: TGTGCCAGCAGCTTGTCCCCCGGACAGGAAGAGACCCAGTACTTC.

The chain has TRBV2 and TRBJ1-1, with D possibly matching TRBD1 (6 bases). CDR3 length: 13 residues. Germline V lookup: CDR1 SNHLY, CDR2 FYNNEI. Trimming stripped 8 bases from V and 5 bases from J, with 15 bases between. CDR3 nucleotide sequence: TGTGCCAGCGACCTCCAGGGGAATACTGAAGCTTTCTTT. Encoded protein: CASDLQGNTEAFF.

The chain joins TRBV28 to TRBJ2-7; D is possibly TRBD1 (5 bases). The germline V gene encodes CDR1 MDHEN and CDR2 SYDVKM. V lost 6 bases and J 7 bases, leaving 13 bases between the germline ends. The CDR3 covers 12 residues. The CDR3 nucleotides are TGTGCCAGCAGCCCAGGGTTGAGGGAGCAGTACTTC. It is translated as CASSPGLREQYF.

This clone was seen more than once but under ten times. V usage is TRBV11-2 and J usage is TRBJ2-5, with D possibly being TRBD1 (6 bases). The germline gives CDR1 SGHAT, CDR2 FQNNGV. The CDR3 length is 15 residues. Trimming stripped 6 bases from V and 1 base from J, with 15 bases between. The CDR3 reads CASSKGDQIQETQYF. The CDR3 nucleotides are TGTGCCAGCAGTAAGGGGGACCAGATCCAAGAGACCCAGTACTTC.

The genes are TRBV27 and TRBJ2-7, with a weak D call TRBD1 (5 bases). The V end lost 6 bases, the J end lost 3 bases, and 9 bases lay between the germline ends. The V gene's germline CDR1 is MNHEY and CDR2 SMNVEV (reference sequence). The CDR3 runs to 12 residues. CDR3 residues: CASRSRDYEQYF. The CDR3 DNA reads as TGTGCCAGCAGATCCAGGGACTACGAGCAGTACTTC.

The chain is built from TRBV28 and TRBJ2-7; D perhaps matches TRBD1 (6 bases). The CDR3 consists of 15 residues. Trimming pared 0 bases from V and 3 bases from J, leaving 12 bases between. CDR1 is MDHEN, CDR2 SYDVKM, per germline. The CDR3, as DNA: TGTGCCAGCAGTTTATGGCCCGGGACAAGCTACGAGCAGTACTTC. It codes for CASSLWPGTSYEQYF. The full variable domain, rest sourced from reference TRBV28 and TRBJ2-7, is DVKVTQSSRYLVKRTGEKVFLECVQDMDHENMFWYRQDPGLGLRLIYFSYDVKMKEKGDIPEGYSVSREKKERFSLILESASTNQTSMYLCASSLWPGTSYEQYFGPGTRLTVT.

This clone was found a few times. The J gene is TRBJ2-6, the V gene TRBV9; TRBD2 aligns across 8 bases. The junction had 10 bases not matched to a gene; V was cut back by 3 bases and J by 2 bases. This CDR3 region has 18 residues. Germline CDR1 reads SGDLS; CDR2 reads YYNGEE. CDR3 residues: CASSALKAGAAGANVLTF. The CDR3 DNA reads TGTGCCAGCAGCGCGCTAAAAGCGGGAGCGGCTGGGGCCAACGTCCTGACTTTC.

The V and J genes are TRBV3-1 (or the pseudogene TRBV3-2) and TRBJ2-1; 8 bases map to TRBD2. Germline CDR1 reads LGHDT; CDR2 reads YNNKEL (reference sequence). V gave up 3 bases and J gave up 10 bases; unmatched junction bases: 5. CDR3 length: 13 amino acids. In DNA form, the CDR3 reads TGTGCCAGCAGCCAGAACGGGGGGGCAGAGCAGTTCTTC. This codes for CASSQNGGAEQFF.

CDR3 loop: CASTSTPSGGEEQFF. The CDR3 DNA is TGTGCCAGCACCTCTACACCTAGCGGGGGGGAGGAGCAGTTCTTC. The chain couples TRBV9 to TRBJ2-1, with 12 bases identical to TRBD2. The CDR3 extends over 15 amino acids. The V and J ends lost 6 bases and 10 bases, in that order; junction bases with no gene match: 11. Germline V CDR1 and CDR2: SGDLS, YYNGEE.

This clone appeared once. The rearrangement joins TRBV4-1 to TRBJ2-7, with 8 bases aligning to TRBD2. CDR3 length: 18 amino acids. Per germline, CDR1 MGHRA and CDR2 YSYEKL. After removal of 3 bases from V and 6 bases from J, the junction contained 19 bases not matched to a gene. As DNA, the CDR3 is TGCGCCAGCAGCCACCTTTCAAAGGGGGGACTAGGAGGAATCGAGCAGTACTTC. It yields the protein CASSHLSKGGLGGIEQYF.